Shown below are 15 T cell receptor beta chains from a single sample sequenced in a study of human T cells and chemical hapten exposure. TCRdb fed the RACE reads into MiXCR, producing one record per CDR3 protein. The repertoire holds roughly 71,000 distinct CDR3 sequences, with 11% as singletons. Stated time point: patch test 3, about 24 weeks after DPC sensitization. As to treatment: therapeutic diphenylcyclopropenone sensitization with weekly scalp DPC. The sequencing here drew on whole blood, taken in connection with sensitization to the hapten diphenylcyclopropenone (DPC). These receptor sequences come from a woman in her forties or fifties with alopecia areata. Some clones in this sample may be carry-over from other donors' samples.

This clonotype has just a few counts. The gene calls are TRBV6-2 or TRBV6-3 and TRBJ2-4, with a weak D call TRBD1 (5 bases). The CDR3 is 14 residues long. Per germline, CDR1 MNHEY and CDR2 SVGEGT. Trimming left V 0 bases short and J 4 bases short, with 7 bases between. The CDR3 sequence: CASSYSSGKNIQYF. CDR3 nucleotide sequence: TGTGCCAGCAGTTACTCATCAGGGAAAAACATTCAGTACTTC.

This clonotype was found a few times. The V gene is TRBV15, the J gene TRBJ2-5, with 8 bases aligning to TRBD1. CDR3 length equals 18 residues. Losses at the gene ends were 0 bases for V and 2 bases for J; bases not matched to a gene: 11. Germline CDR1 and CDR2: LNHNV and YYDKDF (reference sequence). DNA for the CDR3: TGTGCCACCAGCAGAGATTTTGGACAGGGAGCCCGACAAGAGACCCAGTACTTC. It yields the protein CATSRDFGQGARQETQYF.

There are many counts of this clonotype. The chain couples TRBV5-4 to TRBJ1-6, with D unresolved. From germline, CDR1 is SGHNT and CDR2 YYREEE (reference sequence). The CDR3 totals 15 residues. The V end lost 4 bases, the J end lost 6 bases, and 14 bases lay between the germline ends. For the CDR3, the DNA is TGTGCCAGCAGCACCCCGGTACGAGCTAATTCACCCCTCCACTTT. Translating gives CASSTPVRANSPLHF.

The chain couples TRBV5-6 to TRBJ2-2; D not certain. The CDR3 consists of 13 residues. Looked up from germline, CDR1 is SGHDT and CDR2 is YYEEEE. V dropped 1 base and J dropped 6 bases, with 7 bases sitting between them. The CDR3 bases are TGTGCCAGCAGCTTGTCGGGCCCCGGGGAGCTGTTTTTT. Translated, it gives CASSLSGPGELFF. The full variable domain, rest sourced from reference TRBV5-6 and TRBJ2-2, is DAGVTQSPTHLIKTRGQQVTLRCSPKSGHDTVSWYQQALGQGPQFIFQYYEEEERQRGNFPDRFSGHQFPNYSSELNVNALLLGDSALYLCASSLSGPGELFFGEGSRLTVL.

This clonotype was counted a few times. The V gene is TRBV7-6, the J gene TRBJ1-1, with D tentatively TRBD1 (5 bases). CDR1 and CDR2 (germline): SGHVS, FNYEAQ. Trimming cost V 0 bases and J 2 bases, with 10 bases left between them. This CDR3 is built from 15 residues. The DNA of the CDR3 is TGTGCCAGCAGCTTAGCGGCAGGGCCAAACACTGAAGCTTTCTTT. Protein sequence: CASSLAAGPNTEAFF.

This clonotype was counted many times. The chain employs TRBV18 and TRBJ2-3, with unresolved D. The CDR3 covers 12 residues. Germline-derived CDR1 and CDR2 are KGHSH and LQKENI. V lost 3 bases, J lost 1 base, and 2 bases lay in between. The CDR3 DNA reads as TGTGCCAGCTCACCGGGCACAGATACGCAGTATTTT. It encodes CASSPGTDTQYF.

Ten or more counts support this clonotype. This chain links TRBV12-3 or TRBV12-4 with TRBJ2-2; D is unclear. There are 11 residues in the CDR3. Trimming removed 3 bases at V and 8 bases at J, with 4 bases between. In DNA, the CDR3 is TGTGCCAGCAGTTTCATAGGGGAGCTGTTTTTT. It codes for CASSFIGELFF.

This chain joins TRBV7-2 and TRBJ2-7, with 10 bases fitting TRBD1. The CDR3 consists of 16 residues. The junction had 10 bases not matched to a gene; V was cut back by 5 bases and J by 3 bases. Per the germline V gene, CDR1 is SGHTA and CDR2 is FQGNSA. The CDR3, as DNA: TGTGCCAGCAGCCTCAACCGGGACAGGGGTTTCTACGAGCAGTACTTC. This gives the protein CASSLNRDRGFYEQYF.

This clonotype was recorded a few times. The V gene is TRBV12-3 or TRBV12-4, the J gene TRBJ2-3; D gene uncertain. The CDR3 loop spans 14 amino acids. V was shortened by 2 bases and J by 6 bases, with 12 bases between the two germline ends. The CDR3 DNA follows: TGTGCCAGCAGTTTAATGGGCAATCAGGATACGCAGTATTTT. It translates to CASSLMGNQDTQYF.

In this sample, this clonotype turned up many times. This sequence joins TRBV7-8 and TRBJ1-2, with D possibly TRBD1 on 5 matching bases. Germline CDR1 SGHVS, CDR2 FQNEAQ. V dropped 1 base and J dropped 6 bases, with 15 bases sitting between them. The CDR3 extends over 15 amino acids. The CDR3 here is CASSLERRAEHGYTF. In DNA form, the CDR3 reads TGTGCCAGCAGCTTAGAGCGCAGGGCTGAACATGGCTACACCTTC.

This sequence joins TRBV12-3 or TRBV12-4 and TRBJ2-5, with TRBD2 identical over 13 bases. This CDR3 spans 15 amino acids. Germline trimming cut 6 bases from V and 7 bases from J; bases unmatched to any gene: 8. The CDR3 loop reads CASSPTSGGPGTQYF. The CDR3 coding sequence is TGTGCCAGCAGCCCGACTAGCGGGGGGCCAGGGACCCAGTACTTC.

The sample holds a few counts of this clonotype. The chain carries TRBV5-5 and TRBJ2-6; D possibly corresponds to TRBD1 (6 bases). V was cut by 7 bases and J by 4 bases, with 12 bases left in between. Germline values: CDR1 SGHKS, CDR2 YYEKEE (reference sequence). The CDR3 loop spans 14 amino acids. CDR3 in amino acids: CASSNRAGANVLTF. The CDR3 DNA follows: TGTGCCAGCTCCAACAGGGCCGGGGCCAACGTCCTGACTTTC.

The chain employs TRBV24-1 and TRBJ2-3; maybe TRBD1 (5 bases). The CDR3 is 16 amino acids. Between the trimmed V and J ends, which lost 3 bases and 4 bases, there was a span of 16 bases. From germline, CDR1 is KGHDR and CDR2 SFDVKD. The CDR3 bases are TGTGCCACCAGTGATGATGGGCAGGGTAAGGCAGATACGCAGTATTTT. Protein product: CATSDDGQGKADTQYF.

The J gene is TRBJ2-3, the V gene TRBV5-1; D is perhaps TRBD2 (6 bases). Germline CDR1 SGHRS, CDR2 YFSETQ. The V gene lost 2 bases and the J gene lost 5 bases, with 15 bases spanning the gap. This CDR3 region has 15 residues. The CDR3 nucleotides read TGCGCCAGCAGCTTCTATCTAGCGAAGGGAGATACGCAGTATTTT. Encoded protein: CASSFYLAKGDTQYF.

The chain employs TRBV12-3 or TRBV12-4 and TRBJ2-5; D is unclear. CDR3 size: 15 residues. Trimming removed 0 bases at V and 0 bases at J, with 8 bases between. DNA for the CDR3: TGTGCCAGCAGTTTAGCGGGCGGTTACCAAGAGACCCAGTACTTC. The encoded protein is CASSLAGGYQETQYF.